This TCR beta chain originates from a study of cytomegalovirus exposure and HLA in healthy donors. This clone occurred a few times. Mismatch with germline at one junction end may stem from a read error. Germline assignment: CDR1 MNHEY and CDR2 SVGAGI. This CDR3 is built from 15 residues. Primers: 60 Vbeta forward and 13 Jbeta reverse. Some clones are missing from TCRdb's copy, which holds only in-frame ones; the method was immunoSEQ multiplex PCR. This table has over 100,000 clones, approximately 71% appearing once. The TCR was taken from a man in his forties in good health and CMV-seronegative. The chain is built from TRBV6-5 and TRBJ1-4; no clear D gene. Sequencing was performed on PBMCs. The CDR3 region is CASSYSVAGRRKLVF. The CDR3 DNA sequence: TGTGCCAGCAGTTACTCTGTGGCGGGGAGGAGAAAACTGGTTTTT.